This T cell receptor beta chain stems from a study of blood T cells in healthy people across ages. Then a second PCR, running about 7 to 11 cycles, was carried out with a sample-barcoded 5' primer and a J-beta primer mix. One entry per CDR3 protein, called by TCRdb with MiXCR from the 5' RACE reads. Seen here are about 1.6 million distinct CDR3 sequences, 30% to 40% observed once, and the top ten hold about 11%. The CDR3 spans 13 residues. V was trimmed by 1 base and J by 6 bases, leaving 11 bases between them. Germline CDR1 SQVTM, CDR2 ANQGSEA. This sequence originates from a woman aged 30 to 39 in good health. The sequenced sample consisted of blood. This chain connects TRBV29-1 to TRBJ2-3, with D tentatively TRBD1 (6 bases). CDR3 nucleotide sequence: TGCAGCGTTGAAGGCCAGGGGTTTGATACGCAGTATTTT. This sequence encodes CSVEGQGFDTQYF.